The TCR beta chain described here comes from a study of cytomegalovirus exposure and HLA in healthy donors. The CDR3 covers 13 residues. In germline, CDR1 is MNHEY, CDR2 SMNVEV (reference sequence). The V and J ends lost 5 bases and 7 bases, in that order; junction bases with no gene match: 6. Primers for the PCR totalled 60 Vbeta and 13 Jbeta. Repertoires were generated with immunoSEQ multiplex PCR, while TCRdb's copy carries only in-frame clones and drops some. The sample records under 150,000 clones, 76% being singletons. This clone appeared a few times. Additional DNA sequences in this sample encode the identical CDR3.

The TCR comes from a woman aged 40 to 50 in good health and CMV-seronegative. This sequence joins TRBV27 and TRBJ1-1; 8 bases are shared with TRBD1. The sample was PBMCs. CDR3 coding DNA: TGTGCCAGCAGTGTGACAGGGGATAATGAAGCTTTCTTT. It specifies CASSVTGDNEAFF.